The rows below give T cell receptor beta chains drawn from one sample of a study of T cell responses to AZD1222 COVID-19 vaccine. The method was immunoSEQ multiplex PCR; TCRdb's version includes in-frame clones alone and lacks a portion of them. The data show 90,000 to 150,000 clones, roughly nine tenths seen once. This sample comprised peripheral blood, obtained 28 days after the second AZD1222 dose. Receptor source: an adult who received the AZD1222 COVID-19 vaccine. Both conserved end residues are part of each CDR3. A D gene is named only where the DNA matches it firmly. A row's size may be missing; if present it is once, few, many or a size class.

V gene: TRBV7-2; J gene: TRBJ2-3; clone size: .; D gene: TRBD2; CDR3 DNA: TGTGCCAGCAGCTTAGAGCGGGGGGACGGGGAGTATTTT; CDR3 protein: CASSLERGDGEYF
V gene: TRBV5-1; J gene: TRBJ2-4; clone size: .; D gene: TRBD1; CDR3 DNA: TGCGCCAGCAGCCATAAGAGCCCGGGACAGAGCCCCTTAACCAAAAACATTCAGTACTTC; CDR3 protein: CASSHKSPGQSPLTKNIQYF
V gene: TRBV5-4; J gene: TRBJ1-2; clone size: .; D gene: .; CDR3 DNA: TGTGCCAGCAGCTTGGCCGGTGGCTACACCTTC; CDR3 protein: CASSLAGGYTF
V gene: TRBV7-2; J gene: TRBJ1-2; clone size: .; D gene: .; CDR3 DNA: TGTGCCAGCAGCCCATGGGGCTCCTATGGCTACACCTTC; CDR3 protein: CASSPWGSYGYTF
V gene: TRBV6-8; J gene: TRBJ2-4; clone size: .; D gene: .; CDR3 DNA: TGTGCCAGCAGCCGCTGGTGGGGGATCCATGAGAACATTCAGTACTTC; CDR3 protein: CASSRWWGIHENIQYF
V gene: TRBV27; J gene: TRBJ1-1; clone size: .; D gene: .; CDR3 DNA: TGTGCCAGCAGTTTACAACGGAACACTGAAGCTTTCTTT; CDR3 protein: CASSLQRNTEAFF
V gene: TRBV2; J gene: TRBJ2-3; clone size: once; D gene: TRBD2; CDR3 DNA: TGTGCCAGCAGTGAAGACGGGACTACGTTAGATACGCAGTATTTT; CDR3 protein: CASSEDGTTLDTQYF
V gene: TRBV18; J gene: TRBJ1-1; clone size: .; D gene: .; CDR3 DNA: TGTGCCAGCTCACCCGGGGACACTGAAGCTTTCTTT; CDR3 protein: CASSPGDTEAFF
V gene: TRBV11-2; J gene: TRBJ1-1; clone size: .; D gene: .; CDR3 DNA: TGTGCCAGCAGTCGACAGCCTCAGAACACTGAAGCTTTCTTT; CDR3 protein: CASSRQPQNTEAFF
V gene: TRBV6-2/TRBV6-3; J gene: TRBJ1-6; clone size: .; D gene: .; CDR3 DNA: TGTGCCAGCAGTTACCAGAGCTCCTATAATTCACCCCTCCACTTT; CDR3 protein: CASSYQSSYNSPLHF
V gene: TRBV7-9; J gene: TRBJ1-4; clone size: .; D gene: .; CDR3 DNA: TGTGCCAGCAGCTTTGGTAGGGGTGAAAAACTGTTTTTT; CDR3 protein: CASSFGRGEKLFF
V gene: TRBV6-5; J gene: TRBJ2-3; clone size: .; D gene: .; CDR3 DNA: TGTGCCAGCAGCGCGACAGATACGCAGTATTTT; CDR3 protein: CASSATDTQYF
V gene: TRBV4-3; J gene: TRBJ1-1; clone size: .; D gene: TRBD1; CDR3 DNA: TGCGCCAGCAGCCAGACAGGGGTCACTGAAGCTTTCTTT; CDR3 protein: CASSQTGVTEAFF
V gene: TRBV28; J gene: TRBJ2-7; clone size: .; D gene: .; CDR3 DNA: TGTGCCAGCAGGGCCTCCGACGGCTACGAGCAGTACTTC; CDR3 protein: CASRASDGYEQYF
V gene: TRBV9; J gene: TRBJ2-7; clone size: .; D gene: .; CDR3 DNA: TGTGCCAGCAGCGAGACTAGTGTTGGCTACGAGCAGTACTTC; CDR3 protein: CASSETSVGYEQYF
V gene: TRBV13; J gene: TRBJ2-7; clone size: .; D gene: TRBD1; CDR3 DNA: TGTGCCAGCACCTCCCGGGACAGGGGGCGAAACGAGCAGTACTTC; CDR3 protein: CASTSRDRGRNEQYF
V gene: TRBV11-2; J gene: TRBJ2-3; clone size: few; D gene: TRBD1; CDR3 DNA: TGTGCCAGCAGCCGCCAGCGGACAGGGGGCACAGATACGCAGTATTTT; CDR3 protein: CASSRQRTGGTDTQYF
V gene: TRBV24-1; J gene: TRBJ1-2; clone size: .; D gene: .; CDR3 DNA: TGTGCCACCAGTGACGGCCGGGACGGCTATGGCTACACCTTC; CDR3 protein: CATSDGRDGYGYTF
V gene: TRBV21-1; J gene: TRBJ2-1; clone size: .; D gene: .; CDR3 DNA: TGTGCCAGCATTAAAGGGGACAGGGTGGTATTATTCCATGAGCAGTTCTTC; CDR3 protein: CASIKGDRVVLFHEQFF
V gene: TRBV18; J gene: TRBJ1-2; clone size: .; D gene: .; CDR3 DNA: TGTGCCAGCTCACGCCTTGACAGTAACTATGGCTACACCTTC; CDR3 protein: CASSRLDSNYGYTF
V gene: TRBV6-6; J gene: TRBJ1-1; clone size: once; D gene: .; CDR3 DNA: TGTGCCAGCCAAGGGAACACTGAAGCTTTCTTT; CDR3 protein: CASQGNTEAFF
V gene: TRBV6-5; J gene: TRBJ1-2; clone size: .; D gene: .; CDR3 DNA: TGTGCCAGCAGTTATTCCCCGTGGACGGGGAACTATGGCTACACCTTC; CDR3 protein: CASSYSPWTGNYGYTF
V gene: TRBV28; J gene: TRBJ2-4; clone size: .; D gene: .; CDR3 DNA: TGTGCCAGCAGTGCCAGCCCCAAAAACATTCAGTACTTC; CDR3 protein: CASSASPKNIQYF
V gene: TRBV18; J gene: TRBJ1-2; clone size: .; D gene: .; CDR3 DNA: TGTGCCAGCTCACCGCCAGGGGAGGGAGGCTACACCTTC; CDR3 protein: CASSPPGEGGYTF
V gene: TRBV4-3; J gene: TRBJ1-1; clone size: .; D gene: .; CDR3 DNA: TGCGCCAGCAGCCAAATTTGGGGGGGTGAAGCTTTCTTT; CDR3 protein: CASSQIWGGEAFF
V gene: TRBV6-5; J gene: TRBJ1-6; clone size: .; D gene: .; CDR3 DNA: TGTGCCAGCAGCCGAGGATCCAGGGGCAGTTCACCCCTCCACTTT; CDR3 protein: CASSRGSRGSSPLHF
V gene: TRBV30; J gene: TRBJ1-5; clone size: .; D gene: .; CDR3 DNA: TGTGCCTGGAGTCGGGCGGGGGCGCGTAGCAATCAGCCCCAGCATTTT; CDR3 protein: CAWSRAGARSNQPQHF
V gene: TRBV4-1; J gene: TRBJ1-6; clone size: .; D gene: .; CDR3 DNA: TGCGCCAGCAGCCATGGGGGAAATAATTCACCCCTCCACTTT; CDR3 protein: CASSHGGNNSPLHF
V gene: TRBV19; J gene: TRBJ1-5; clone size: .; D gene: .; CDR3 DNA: TGTGCCAGTAGTATGACAGGTGGGCAGCCCCAGCATTTT; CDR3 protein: CASSMTGGQPQHF
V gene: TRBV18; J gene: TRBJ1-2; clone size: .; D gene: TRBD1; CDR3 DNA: TGTGCCAGCTCACCAGGGACAGGGGGTCTCTATGGCTACACCTTC; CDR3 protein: CASSPGTGGLYGYTF
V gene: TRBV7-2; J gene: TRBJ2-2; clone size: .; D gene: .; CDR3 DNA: TGTGCCAGCAGCTTAAGGACTACCTTGGCCGGGGAGCTGTTTTTT; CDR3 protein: CASSLRTTLAGELFF
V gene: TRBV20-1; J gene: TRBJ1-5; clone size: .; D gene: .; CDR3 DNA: TGCAGTGCTAGCAATTCTCAGCCCCAGCATTTT; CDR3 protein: CSASNSQPQHF
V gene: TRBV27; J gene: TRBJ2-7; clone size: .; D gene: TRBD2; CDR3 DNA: TGTGCCAGCAGTTCGAGAGCGGGGGGTTACTACGAGCAGTACTTC; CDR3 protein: CASSSRAGGYYEQYF
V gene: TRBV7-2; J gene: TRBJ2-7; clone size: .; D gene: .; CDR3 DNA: TGTGCCAGCAGCCACCCCCCTCGGGATGCAGGGGTCAACTACGAGCAGTACTTC; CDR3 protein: CASSHPPRDAGVNYEQYF
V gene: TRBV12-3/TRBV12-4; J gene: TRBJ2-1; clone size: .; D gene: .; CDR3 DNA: TGTGCCAGCAGGCCACTCACCTACAATGAGCAGTTCTTC; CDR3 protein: CASRPLTYNEQFF
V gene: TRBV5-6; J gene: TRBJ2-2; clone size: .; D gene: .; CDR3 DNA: TGTGCCAGCAGAAATAACCCGACAGACACCGGGGAGCTGTTTTTT; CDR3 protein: CASRNNPTDTGELFF
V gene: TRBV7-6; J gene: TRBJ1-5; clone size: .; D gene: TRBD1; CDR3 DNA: TGTGCCAGCAGCTTGGGACAGGGTTATCAGCCCCAGCATTTT; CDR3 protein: CASSLGQGYQPQHF
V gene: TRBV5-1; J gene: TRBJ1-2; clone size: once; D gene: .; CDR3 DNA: TGCGCCAGCAGCCCCCTCGAGAGTGGCTACACCTTC; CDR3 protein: CASSPLESGYTF
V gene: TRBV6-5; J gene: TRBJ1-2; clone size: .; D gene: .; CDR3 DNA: TGTGCCAGCAGCAGAGGGGGCTATGGCTACACCTTC; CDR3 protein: CASSRGGYGYTF
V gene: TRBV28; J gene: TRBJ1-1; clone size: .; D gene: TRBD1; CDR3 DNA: TGTGCCAGCAGTTCTCCGGGACAGCCCTCGAACACTGAAGCTTTCTTT; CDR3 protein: CASSSPGQPSNTEAFF
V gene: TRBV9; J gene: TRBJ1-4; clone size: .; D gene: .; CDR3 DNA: TGTGCCAGCAGCCCGGGGGTGGGCGAAAAACTGTTTTTT; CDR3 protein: CASSPGVGEKLFF
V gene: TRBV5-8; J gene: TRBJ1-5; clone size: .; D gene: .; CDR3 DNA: TGTGCCAGCAGCACTGGACAGACTGTGGGCAATCAGCCCCAGCATTTT; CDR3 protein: CASSTGQTVGNQPQHF
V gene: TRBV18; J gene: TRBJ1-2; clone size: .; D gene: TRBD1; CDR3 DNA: TGTGCCAGCTCACCAACCGGCAGGGGGGCCGACGGCTACACCTTC; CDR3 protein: CASSPTGRGADGYTF
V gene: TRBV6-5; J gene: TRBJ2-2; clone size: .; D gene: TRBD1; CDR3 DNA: TGTGCCAGCCAGGCAGGGGGCGACACCGGGGAGCTGTTTTTT; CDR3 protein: CASQAGGDTGELFF
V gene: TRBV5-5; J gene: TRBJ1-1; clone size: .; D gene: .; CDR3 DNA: TGTGCCAGCAGCTTGTTGGCAGCAACTGAAGCTTTCTTT; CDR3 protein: CASSLLAATEAFF
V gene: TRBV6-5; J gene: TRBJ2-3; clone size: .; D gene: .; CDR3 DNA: TGTGCCAGCTCTCTGGGCGGCACAGATACGCAGTATTTT; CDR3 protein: CASSLGGTDTQYF
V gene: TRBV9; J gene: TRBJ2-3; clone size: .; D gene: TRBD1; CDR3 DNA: TGTGCCAGCAGGCAGACGGGACAGGGGACAGATACGCAGTATTTT; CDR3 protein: CASRQTGQGTDTQYF
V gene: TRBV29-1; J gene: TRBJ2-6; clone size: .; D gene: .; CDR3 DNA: TGCAGCGTCCCTCAGGGGGGGACTCCGGGGGCCAACGTCCTGACTTTC; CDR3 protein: CSVPQGGTPGANVLTF
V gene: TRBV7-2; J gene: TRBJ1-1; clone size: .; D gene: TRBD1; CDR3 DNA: TGTGCCAGCAGCCCTCAGGGGGCAATGAACACTGAAGCTTTCTTT; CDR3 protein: CASSPQGAMNTEAFF
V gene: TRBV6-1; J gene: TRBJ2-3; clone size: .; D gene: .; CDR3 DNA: TGTGCCAGCAGTGAAGCGGGTCATCGCACAGATACGCAGTATTTT; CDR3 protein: CASSEAGHRTDTQYF
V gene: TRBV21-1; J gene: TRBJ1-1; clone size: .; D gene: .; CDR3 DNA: TGTGCCAGCAGCAAAGAGAAGGACATGAACACTGAAGCTTTCTTT; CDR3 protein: CASSKEKDMNTEAFF
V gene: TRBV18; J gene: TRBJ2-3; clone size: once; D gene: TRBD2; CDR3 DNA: TGTGCCAGCTCACCCGCGCCGCCGGGGACTATAGTCACAGATACGCAGTATTTT; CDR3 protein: CASSPAPPGTIVTDTQYF
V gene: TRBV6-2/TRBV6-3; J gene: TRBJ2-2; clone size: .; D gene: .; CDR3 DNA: TGTGCCAGCAGCCCGTTGGCAAGTTCGAACACCGGGGAGCTGTTTTTT; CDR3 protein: CASSPLASSNTGELFF
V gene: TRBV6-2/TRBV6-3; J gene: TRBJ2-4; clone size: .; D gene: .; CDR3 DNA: TGTGCCAGCAGTTATGGTCTCGTGGGAGGAAACATTCAGTACTTC; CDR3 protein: CASSYGLVGGNIQYF
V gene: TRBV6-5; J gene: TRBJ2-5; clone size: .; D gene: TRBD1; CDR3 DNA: TGTGCCAGCAGTTACGGACAGGGGGCGCGGGCAGAGACCCAGTACTTC; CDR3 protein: CASSYGQGARAETQYF
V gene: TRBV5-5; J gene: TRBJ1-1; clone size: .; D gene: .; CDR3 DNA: TGTGCCAGCAGCCCACGGACAGCCAACACTGAAGCTTTCTTT; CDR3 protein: CASSPRTANTEAFF
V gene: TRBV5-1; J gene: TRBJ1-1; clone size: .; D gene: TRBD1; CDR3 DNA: TGCGCCAGCAGCTTGGGACAGGGTGGGGGCCAAGCTTTCTTT; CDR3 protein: CASSLGQGGGQAFF